These 26 T cell receptor beta chains were all obtained from the same sample, sequenced in a study of cytomegalovirus exposure and HLA in healthy donors. Researchers ran the PCR with 60 Vbeta and 13 Jbeta primers. Sequencing used immunoSEQ multiplex PCR; TCRdb keeps in-frame clones, though not all of them. The table records 150,000 to 200,000 clones, roughly 85% of them present only once. Input material: PBMCs. These receptor sequences come from a man aged 18 to 30 in good health and CMV-seropositive.

V gene TRBV13 combines with J gene TRBJ1-1; D ambiguous. The CDR3 contains 17 residues. Deletions cut 2 bases from V and 4 bases from J, with 20 bases between. Germline loops: CDR1 PRHDT, CDR2 FYEKMQ (reference sequence). CDR3 nucleotides: TGTGCCAGCAGCTTAAACCTCAAGGTGCGCAAGCGCACTGAAGCTTTCTTT. Its translation is CASSLNLKVRKRTEAFF.

This clone was seen a single time. The J gene is TRBJ2-5, the V gene TRBV2; 8 nucleotides align to TRBD2. Unmatched junction bases numbered 8, after V lost 4 bases and J lost 4 bases. Per germline, CDR1 SNHLY and CDR2 FYNNEI. The CDR3 runs to 15 residues. CDR3 region: CASSVASGPRETQYF. The DNA of the CDR3 is TGTGCCAGCAGTGTGGCTAGCGGGCCAAGAGAGACCCAGTACTTC.

The rearrangement uses TRBV6-6 and TRBJ2-7; D is unresolved. Trimming stripped 5 bases from V and 6 bases from J, with 14 bases between. CDR3 size: 13 residues. Germline CDR1 reads MNHNY; CDR2 reads SVGAGI (reference sequence). CDR3 region: CASSPNSLGEQYF. In nucleotides, the CDR3 is TGTGCCAGCAGTCCCAACAGTCTGGGCGAGCAGTACTTC.

There are a few counts of this clone. V and J are TRBV6-6 and TRBJ2-2; 7 bases match TRBD1. The CDR3 totals 16 residues. The germline gives CDR1 MNHNY, CDR2 SVGAGI (reference sequence). After removal of 6 bases from V and 2 bases from J, the junction contained 9 bases not matched to a gene. Written as DNA, the CDR3 is TGTGCCAGCAGACCCTCCGGGACAGCAAACACCGGGGAGCTGTTTTTT. It is translated as CASRPSGTANTGELFF.

The chain uses TRBV6-1 and TRBJ1-1; D remains unclear. CDR1 is MNHNS, CDR2 SASEGT, per germline. Between the trimmed V and J ends, which lost 0 bases and 4 bases, there was a span of 15 bases. The CDR3 totals 16 residues. The CDR3 here is CASSEALPARGTEAFF. CDR3 coding DNA: TGTGCCAGCAGTGAAGCGCTACCGGCACGGGGCACTGAAGCTTTCTTT.

This chain uses TRBV12-5 with TRBJ1-3; 8 positions match TRBD1. CDR3 size: 23 residues. Germline CDR1 and CDR2: LGHNT and FRNRAP. V gave up 0 bases and J gave up 0 bases; unmatched junction bases: 22. The CDR3 DNA is TGTGCTAGTGGTTTGGTAAATTTACGGTTGGTCCAGGGGGCCCCCTTCTCTGGAAACACCATATATTTT. Translating gives CASGLVNLRLVQGAPFSGNTIYF.

The chain couples TRBV7-3 to TRBJ2-1, with D possibly TRBD2 on 6 matching bases. V lost 5 bases, J lost 9 bases, and 20 bases lay in between. CDR3 size: 15 residues. CDR1 SGHTA and CDR2 FQGTGA come from the germline V gene. CDR3 bases: TGTGCCAGCAGCCCCCGGGAGCGACCCTGGGGTGAGCAGTTCTTC. Translated, it gives CASSPRERPWGEQFF. The full variable domain, rest sourced from reference TRBV7-3 and TRBJ2-1, is GAGVSQTPSNKVTEKGKYVELRCDPISGHTALYWYRQSLGQGPEFLIYFQGTGAADDSGLPNDRFFAVRPEGSVSTLKIQRTERGDSAVYLCASSPRERPWGEQFFGPGTRLTVL.

The V and J genes are TRBV30 and TRBJ2-2, with TRBD1 as a possible D gene (5 bases). V dropped 3 bases and J dropped 5 bases, with 13 bases sitting between them. Germline loops: CDR1 GTSNPN, CDR2 SVGIG (reference sequence). The CDR3 sequence is 14 residues long. This CDR3 reads CAWSLSSGTGELFF. The CDR3 DNA sequence: TGTGCCTGGAGCTTGTCCTCAGGGACCGGGGAGCTGTTTTTT.

Comment on this clone: One end of the junction varies from germline; a read error may be responsible. The chain couples TRBV5-4 to TRBJ1-6, with 9 bases aligning to TRBD1. The CDR3 is 18 amino acids. Germline V gene lookup returns CDR1 SGHNT and CDR2 YYREEE (reference sequence). CDR3 sequence (DNA): TGTGCCAGCAGCTTCGGACAGGGGTCCGCTTCCTTTAATTCACCCCTCCACTTT. Translated, it gives CASSFGQGSASFNSPLHF.

The V call is TRBV5-1, the J call TRBJ1-2, with D uncertain. CDR1 is SGHRS, CDR2 YFSETQ, per germline. Trimming took 3 bases from V and 5 from J, leaving 11 bases between them. The CDR3 extends over 13 amino acids. The CDR3 DNA is TGCGCCAGCAGCTCGCAAGGACTGTATGGCTACACCTTC. This encodes CASSSQGLYGYTF.

This chain links TRBV11-2 with TRBJ2-1; TRBD2 matches 15 bases. The CDR3 spans 19 residues. The junction had 11 bases not matched to a gene; V was cut back by 5 bases and J by 3 bases. CDR1 is SGHAT, CDR2 FQNNGV, per germline. CDR3 protein: CASSPKGGLAGGDYNEQFF. The CDR3 DNA follows: TGTGCCAGCAGCCCCAAGGGCGGACTAGCGGGGGGGGACTACAATGAGCAGTTCTTC.

The chain joins TRBV4-3 to TRBJ1-1; no reliable D call. The ends were cut back, 0 bases at V and 1 base at J, with 9 bases in the middle. This CDR3 is built from 15 residues. The germline CDR1 and CDR2 sequences are LGHNA and YSLEER. The CDR3 DNA sequence: TGCGCCAGCAGCCAAGATGGGCAGTCGAACACTGAAGCTTTCTTT. It codes for CASSQDGQSNTEAFF.

The V gene is TRBV7-2, the J gene TRBJ1-2; a possible D gene is TRBD1 (5 bases). V was trimmed by 2 bases and J by 5 bases, leaving 12 bases between them. Per the germline V gene, CDR1 is SGHTA and CDR2 is FQGNSA. The CDR3 is 14 residues long. The CDR3, as DNA: TGTGCCAGCAGCTTATGGGGCAGCTCTTATGGCTACACCTTC. It is translated as CASSLWGSSYGYTF.

The CDR3 DNA reads as TGTGCCAGCAGTTTACGGACAGGGGGACCCACAGATACGCAGTATTTT. Protein sequence: CASSLRTGGPTDTQYF. The chain recombines TRBV27 with TRBJ2-3, with 10 positions matching TRBD1. The CDR3 spans 16 residues. Per germline, CDR1 MNHEY and CDR2 SMNVEV (reference sequence). V was clipped by 2 bases and J by 2 bases; unmatched bases: 4.

V and J are TRBV7-8 and TRBJ2-7; TRBD1 is a possible D gene (6 bases). This CDR3 has 14 residues. Germline CDR1 SGHVS, CDR2 FQNEAQ. The V end was cut by 2 bases, the J end by 3 bases, with 11 bases between. In nucleotides, the CDR3 is TGTGCCAGCAGCTTATATGACAGGAACTACGAGCAGTACTTC. Protein sequence: CASSLYDRNYEQYF.

The genes are TRBV11-3 and TRBJ2-5; 8 bases are a match to TRBD1. Germline assignment: CDR1 SGHNT and CDR2 YENEEA. This CDR3 spans 14 amino acids. J was trimmed by 5 bases and V by 4 bases; bases with no gene match: 6. CDR3 sequence reads: CASSSGQGQETQYF. The CDR3 nucleotides read TGTGCCAGCAGCTCCGGACAGGGACAGGAGACCCAGTACTTC.

On this clone: Additional DNA sequences in this sample encode the identical CDR3. In DNA form, the CDR3 reads TGTGCCAGCAGCTCCCTGACAGGGCCGAACTATGGCTACACCTTC. Encoded protein: CASSSLTGPNYGYTF. This chain connects TRBV7-9 to TRBJ1-2; TRBD1 aligns across 7 bases. The CDR3 extends over 15 amino acids. CDR1 and CDR2 from the germline V gene are SEHNR and FQNEAQ (reference sequence). V shed 4 bases and J 2 bases; nucleotides not matched to a gene: 7. Full variable domain (remainder filled in from reference TRBV7-9 and TRBJ1-2): DTGVSQNPRHKITKRGQNVTFRCDPISEHNRLYWYRQTLGQGPEFLTYFQNEAQLEKSRLLSDRFSAERPKGSFSTLEIQRTEQGDSAMYLCASSSLTGPNYGYTFGSGTRLTVV.

The gene calls are TRBV6-1 and TRBJ2-7, with D hard to call. Trimming took 2 bases from V and 0 from J, leaving 11 bases between them. Germline CDR1 is MNHNS and CDR2 is SASEGT. This CDR3 is 15 amino acids long. The chain's CDR3 is CASSEFDFSSYEQYF. In DNA form, the CDR3 reads TGTGCCAGCAGTGAATTTGACTTCTCCTCCTACGAGCAGTACTTC.

The chain uses TRBV21-1 and TRBJ2-1; the table's D call, TRBD2, was not checked against the DNA. TRBV21-1 is a listed pseudogene. This CDR3 spans 16 amino acids. The chain's CDR3 is CASSSELAGVYNEQFF. CDR3 nucleotides: TGTGCCAGCAGCAGCGAACTAGCGGGGGTCTACAATGAGCAGTTCTTC.

In its sample, this clone was seen a few times. A junction boundary mismatches the germline segment, possibly from a read error. CDR3 nucleotides: TGTTCCAGCAATGGGGGGGCTACAGATACGCAGTATTTT. Its translation: CSSNGGATDTQYF. The chain links TRBV7-9 to TRBJ2-3; tentative D call: TRBD2 (7 bases). Germline values: CDR1 SEHNR, CDR2 FQNEAQ (reference sequence). This CDR3 region has 13 residues.

The V and J genes are TRBV4-1 and TRBJ2-5, with D tentatively TRBD2 (6 bases). TRBJ2-7 matches the DNA end more closely, so the J call is doubtful. Germline-derived CDR1 and CDR2 are MGHRA and YSYEKL. This CDR3 has 15 amino acids. Here the CDR3 DNA reads TGCGCCAGCAGCCAAGATAAACTAGCAGCCTACGAGCAGTACTTC. Translated, it gives CASSQDKLAAYEQYF.

This clone was detected once. This sequence joins TRBV6-1 and TRBJ1-2; 7 bases map to TRBD1. Losses at the gene ends were 2 bases for V and 3 bases for J; bases not matched to a gene: 18. This CDR3 comprises 19 residues. The germline V gene encodes CDR1 MNHNS and CDR2 SASEGT. The CDR3 loop is CASSERPGQSSFLDYGYTF. The CDR3 coding sequence is TGTGCCAGCAGTGAACGGCCGGGACAGAGTTCGTTCCTGGACTATGGCTACACCTTC.

This chain links TRBV15 with TRBJ1-3; no firm D call. Germline assignment: CDR1 LNHNV and CDR2 YYDKDF (reference sequence). This CDR3 is built from 17 residues. Deletions cut 1 base from V and 0 bases from J, with 13 bases between. CDR3 amino acids: CATSRGGEVFSGNTIYF. DNA of the CDR3: TGTGCCACCAGCAGAGGAGGCGAGGTCTTCTCTGGAAACACCATATATTTT.

The chain recombines TRBV19 with TRBJ1-5, with 9 bases lining up with TRBD1. The junction had 10 bases not matched to a gene; V was cut back by 10 bases and J by 6 bases. CDR1 and CDR2 from the germline V gene are LNHDA and SQIVND (reference sequence). The CDR3 length is 14 residues. CDR3 protein: CATRTGDNVQPQHF. CDR3 sequence (DNA): TGTGCCACCCGGACAGGGGACAATGTTCAGCCCCAGCATTTT.

This rearrangement joins TRBV27 to TRBJ1-6; D gene unclear. With 0 bases removed from V and 9 bases from J, the gap between germline ends came to 12 bases. Per the germline V gene, CDR1 is MNHEY and CDR2 is SMNVEV (reference sequence). This CDR3 spans 15 amino acids. CDR3 amino acids: CASSLSEGGRSPLHF. CDR3 nucleotides: TGTGCCAGCAGTTTATCGGAGGGTGGCCGTTCACCCCTCCACTTT.

The chain employs TRBV2 and TRBJ1-5; D may be TRBD1 (5 bases). The CDR3 contains 16 residues. CDR1 and CDR2 from the germline V gene are SNHLY and FYNNEI. Trimming removed 2 bases from V and 0 bases from J, with 11 bases in between. The CDR3 DNA reads TGTGCCAGCAGTGAACAGGCAGGGATTAGCAATCAGCCCCAGCATTTT. Its translation: CASSEQAGISNQPQHF.